These T cell receptor beta chains were read from a single sample in a study of blood T cell repertoires in COVID-19. The table came from immunoSEQ multiplex PCR; TCRdb's copy has only in-frame clones and leaves some out. This sample has more than 250,000 clones, with roughly 91% found just once. The sequencing sample was made of peripheral blood. These receptors all stem from a man in his fifties or sixties with active or convalescent COVID-19. Both conserved end residues are part of each CDR3. The order of the fields is V gene, J gene, clone size, D gene, CDR3 protein, CDR3 DNA. The D gene is left open where the match is weak. Only some rows state a clone size, as once, few, many or a class for expanded clones.

>TRBV28|TRBJ2-1|.|.
CASREDSPGEQFF
TGTGCCAGCAGGGAGGACAGTCCTGGAGAGCAGTTCTTC
>TRBV19|TRBJ1-5|.|TRBD1
CASSPQGAGNQPQHF
TGTGCCAGTAGCCCTCAGGGGGCCGGCAATCAGCCCCAGCATTTT
>TRBV5-1|TRBJ2-7|.|.
CASRWDSLGSYEQYF
TGCGCCAGCAGATGGGACTCACTCGGCTCCTACGAGCAGTACTTC
>TRBV28|TRBJ2-7|.|.
CASSSSGGTGTYEQYF
TGTGCCAGCAGTTCCTCGGGCGGGACGGGGACCTACGAGCAGTACTTC
>TRBV29-1|TRBJ2-3|once|TRBD2
CSVLGTSGSTDTQYF
TGCAGCGTGTTGGGGACTAGCGGGAGTACAGATACGCAGTATTTT
>TRBV28|TRBJ1-2|.|TRBD1
CASSQTGGVGYTF
TGTGCCAGCAGTCAAACAGGGGGAGTTGGCTACACCTTC
>TRBV27|TRBJ2-3|.|TRBD1
CASRTGIFFSTDTQYF
TGTGCCAGCCGGACAGGAATCTTTTTTAGCACAGATACGCAGTATTTT
>TRBV24-1|TRBJ2-3|.|TRBD2
CATSARLAGMVTDTQYF
TGTGCCACCAGTGCTAGACTAGCGGGCATGGTCACAGATACGCAGTATTTT
>TRBV6-5|TRBJ2-3|.|TRBD2
CASSPGLAGVTQYF
TGTGCCAGCAGTCCGGGACTAGCGGGAGTTACGCAGTATTTT
>TRBV7-2|TRBJ2-5|once|TRBD1
CASKPTGLQETQYF
TGTGCCAGCAAGCCGACAGGGCTCCAAGAGACCCAGTACTTC
>TRBV2|TRBJ1-5|few|.
CASTPNRDGNQPQHF
TGTGCCAGCACCCCGAACAGGGATGGCAATCAGCCCCAGCATTTT
>TRBV4-1|TRBJ1-5|.|.
CASSQDQADLNQPQHF
TGCGCCAGCAGCCAAGATCAGGCAGATCTCAATCAGCCCCAGCATTTT
>TRBV4-2|TRBJ2-7|.|TRBD2
CASSQVGSGGYAYEQYF
TGTGCCAGCAGCCAAGTGGGTAGCGGGGGCTACGCATACGAGCAGTACTTC
>TRBV29-1|TRBJ1-4|.|.
CSVERGLTNEKLFF
TGCAGCGTCGAAAGGGGACTGACAAATGAAAAACTGTTTTTT
>TRBV7-9|TRBJ1-4|.|.
CASSLKGTTNEKLFF
TGTGCCAGCAGCTTGAAGGGGACAACTAATGAAAAACTGTTTTTT
>TRBV19|TRBJ1-1|.|TRBD1
CASSPITGGSTEAFF
TGTGCCAGTAGTCCCATCACAGGGGGTAGTACTGAAGCTTTCTTT
>TRBV20-1|TRBJ1-2|.|.
CSAPRGGYTF
TGCAGTGCTCCACGGGGGGGCTACACCTTC
>TRBV27|TRBJ1-2|.|.
CATAPGVFYGYTF
TGTGCCACCGCACCCGGGGTGTTCTATGGCTACACCTTC
>TRBV5-4|TRBJ1-2|.|.
CASSPTWGDYGYTF
TGTGCCAGCAGCCCGACTTGGGGGGACTATGGCTACACCTTC
>TRBV7-2|TRBJ2-4|.|.
CASSLGEAKNIQYF
TGTGCCAGCAGCTTAGGCGAAGCCAAAAACATTCAGTACTTC
>TRBV6-5|TRBJ1-6|.|.
CASSGRSYNSPLHF
TGTGCCAGCAGCGGTCGCTCCTATAATTCACCCCTCCACTTT
>TRBV19|TRBJ1-6|.|.
CASSIGNSPLHF
TGTGCCAGTAGTATCGGGAATTCACCCCTCCACTTT
>TRBV6-1|TRBJ2-1|once|TRBD1
CASSESAGQGWNEQFF
TGTGCCAGCAGTGAATCCGCAGGACAGGGGTGGAATGAGCAGTTCTTC
>TRBV18|TRBJ1-1|.|.
CASSPRTDENTEAFF
TGTGCCAGCTCTCCGAGGACAGACGAGAACACTGAAGCTTTCTTT
>TRBV5-1|TRBJ2-7|.|.
CASSLQGYEQYF
TGCGCCAGCAGCTTACAGGGATACGAGCAGTACTTC
>TRBV7-2|TRBJ2-1|.|TRBD1
CASSLALGQGRNEQFF
TGTGCCAGCAGCTTAGCGTTGGGACAGGGGAGGAATGAGCAGTTCTTC
>TRBV5-6|TRBJ1-2|.|TRBD1
CASTLQGGQGSGYTF
TGTGCCAGCACCTTGCAAGGGGGACAGGGAAGTGGCTACACCTTC
>TRBV9|TRBJ1-2|.|.
CASSVDEGATYGYTF
TGTGCCAGCAGCGTAGATGAGGGTGCCACCTATGGCTACACCTTC
>TRBV12-3/TRBV12-4|TRBJ1-1|once|.
CASTHMNTEAFF
TGTGCCAGCACCCACATGAACACTGAAGCTTTCTTT
>TRBV7-2|TRBJ1-4|.|TRBD1
CASSNNRGEKLFF
TGTGCCAGCAGCAATAACAGGGGTGAAAAACTGTTTTTT
>TRBV9|TRBJ1-5|few|.
CASSVGSGQPQHF
TGTGCCAGCAGCGTAGGGTCGGGTCAGCCCCAGCATTTT
>TRBV24-1|TRBJ2-3|.|.
CATSDQTSTDTQYF
TGTGCCACCAGTGACCAGACTAGCACAGATACGCAGTATTTT
>TRBV24-1|TRBJ2-7|.|TRBD2
CATSGVSGGVHEQYF
TGTGCCACCAGTGGCGTTTCGGGAGGTGTCCACGAGCAGTACTTC
>TRBV27|TRBJ2-3|.|.
CASRSSSDQTDTQYF
TGTGCCAGCAGGAGCTCTAGCGACCAGACAGATACGCAGTATTTT
>TRBV19|TRBJ1-5|.|TRBD1
CASSRRTGDNQPQHF
TGTGCCAGTAGTAGACGGACAGGGGATAATCAGCCCCAGCATTTT
>TRBV7-8|TRBJ1-6|.|TRBD1
CASRPEGAYSPLHF
TGTGCCAGCAGACCCGAGGGGGCCTATTCACCCCTCCACTTT
>TRBV4-2|TRBJ1-3|.|TRBD1
CASSPTRTGGGNTIYF
TGTGCCAGCAGCCCGACCCGGACAGGGGGAGGAAACACCATATATTTT
>TRBV20-1|TRBJ1-1|.|.
CSARAPQVVF
TGCAGTGCTAGAGCACCTCAGGTCGTCTTT
>TRBV19|TRBJ2-1|few|TRBD2
CASRPGKSGSSNEQFF
TGTGCCAGTAGGCCAGGGAAGAGCGGGAGTTCCAATGAGCAGTTCTTC
>TRBV4-3|TRBJ1-4|.|TRBD1
CASSPEGAANEKLFF
TGCGCCAGCAGCCCAGAGGGGGCGGCTAATGAAAAACTGTTTTTT
>TRBV11-2|TRBJ2-3|.|TRBD2
CASSLGALAGDTDTQYF
TGTGCCAGCAGCTTAGGGGCCCTAGCGGGGGACACAGATACGCAGTATTTT
>TRBV23-1|TRBJ1-3|.|TRBD1
CASSQSGDSIISGNTIYF
TGCGCCAGCAGTCAATCGGGGGACAGCATAATCTCTGGAAACACCATATATTTT
>TRBV5-5|TRBJ1-1|.|.
CASSLFYRVKWRHTEAFF
TGTGCCAGCAGCTTGTTTTACAGGGTAAAGTGGCGGCACACTGAAGCTTTCTTT
>TRBV4-1|TRBJ1-6|few|.
CASSQVGREKSPLHF
TGCGCCAGCAGCCAAGTAGGCAGGGAAAAATCACCCCTCCACTTT
>TRBV2|TRBJ1-1|.|.
CASDGQLLFNTEAFF
TGTGCCAGTGACGGACAGCTACTTTTTAACACTGAAGCTTTCTTT
>TRBV2|TRBJ1-5|.|TRBD1
CASSEGDRVQPQHF
TGTGCCAGCAGTGAAGGGGACAGGGTTCAGCCCCAGCATTTT
>TRBV7-3|TRBJ1-5|.|.
CASSPQSGGTHQPQHF
TGTGCCAGCAGCCCCCAATCGGGAGGAACCCATCAGCCCCAGCATTTT
>TRBV27|TRBJ1-2|.|.
CANSSRTGQRLYGYTF
TGTGCCAACAGTTCAAGGACCGGACAGCGCCTCTATGGCTACACCTTC
>TRBV4-3|TRBJ1-1|.|.
CASSQGSAAEAFF
TGCGCCAGCAGCCAAGGATCCGCGGCTGAAGCTTTCTTT
>TRBV30|TRBJ1-1|.|.
CAWSPSGMTEAFF
TGTGCCTGGAGCCCCTCCGGGATGACTGAAGCTTTCTTT
>TRBV9|TRBJ1-5|.|.
CASSVSAGDNQPQHF
TGTGCCAGCAGCGTAAGTGCGGGGGACAATCAGCCCCAGCATTTT
>TRBV29-1|TRBJ2-7|.|.
CSARTVTYEQYF
TGCAGCGCCCGGACAGTTACCTACGAGCAGTACTTC
>TRBV29-1|TRBJ2-7|.|TRBD2
CSVGGTSVSYEQYF
TGCAGCGTTGGAGGGACTAGCGTATCCTACGAGCAGTACTTC
>TRBV2|TRBJ1-2|.|.
CASSETDGEPGDGYTF
TGTGCCAGCAGTGAAACCGACGGGGAGCCAGGGGATGGCTACACCTTC
>TRBV12-5|TRBJ1-2|.|TRBD1
CASGGTGQGYGYTF
TGTGCTAGTGGCGGGACGGGACAGGGGTATGGCTACACCTTC
>TRBV28|TRBJ2-7|.|TRBD2
CASSATGLAGNEQYF
TGTGCCAGCAGTGCTACGGGACTAGCGGGAAACGAGCAGTACTTC
>TRBV6-1|TRBJ1-4|.|.
CASSELGHQTNEKLFF
TGTGCCAGCAGTGAATTGGGACATCAAACTAATGAAAAACTGTTTTTT
>TRBV3-1/TRBV3-2|TRBJ1-1|.|.
CASSQGSGNTEAFF
TGTGCCAGCAGCCAGGGGAGTGGGAACACTGAAGCTTTCTTT
>TRBV5-1|TRBJ1-1|.|.
CASSQDRLNTEAFF
TGCGCCAGCAGCCAAGACAGGCTGAACACTGAAGCTTTCTTT